This T cell receptor (beta chain) derives from a study of shared clonotypes between healthy human individuals. Here immunoSEQ multiplex PCR was the method, and the copy in TCRdb shows in-frame clones only, minus some. The sample yields some 1 million clones, about 75% seen once. This CDR3 has 15 amino acids. V trimming: 6 bases; J trimming: 9 bases; junction bases outside the gene matches: 11. CDR1 and CDR2 from the germline V gene are SNHLY and FYNNEI. The sequence was obtained from a man aged 18 to 29 in good health. This chain links TRBV2 with TRBJ1-6; 7 nucleotides line up with TRBD1. Sequencing input: memory CD4+ T cells sorted from blood. As for subset: CD45RA-negative fraction. Here the CDR3 DNA reads TGTGCCAGCAGAGTCGACAGGGTGGGAGGTTCACCCCTCCACTTT. The encoded protein is CASRVDRVGGSPLHF.